This T cell receptor (beta chain) is drawn from a study of T cells in Graves' hyperthyroidism and ophthalmopathy (dated by TCRdb to 2018 to 2020). Turning to the overall study: TCR V-J signatures able to tell the groups apart were searched for in a discovery cohort of some 100 patients, of whom about 40 had Graves' ophthalmopathy and about 55 had stable Graves' hyperthyroidism. Prospective prediction of ophthalmopathy was tested in an independent validation cohort of fewer than 20 hyperthyroidism patients and 15 to 17 patients who later progressed to ophthalmopathy. The 75 to 100 discovery patients were divided at random into training and test sets in a 7:3 ratio. In several Graves' hyperthyroidism patients, the study also compared T-cell repertoires from thyroid tissue with T-cell repertoires from blood. Once sampling was done, hyperthyroidism patients were given methimazole at a starting dose of 30 mg daily, whereas ophthalmopathy patients were given high-dose intravenous methylprednisolone. The paper reports TCR Vbeta CDR3 sequencing of over 130 peripheral blood samples: some 44 ophthalmopathy, 75 to 80 hyperthyroidism and 17 progressor patients.

General study outcomes and caveats: Ophthalmopathy was separated from stable hyperthyroidism by a 13 V-J signature model, with just over 85% sensitivity and just over 81% specificity obtained in cross-validation and 80%/75% obtained in testing. In validation, the model predicted progression to ophthalmopathy with over 65% sensitivity and about 72% specificity, a median of approximately 6.7 months before onset. Most expanded thyroid clonotypes (frequency above 0.001) were also detected in blood, suggesting blood repertoires may reflect thyroid immune responses. Sample size was not statistically predetermined, and blinding of investigators to group allocation was not performed.

Amplification of TCR beta CDR3 regions was carried out from RNA transcripts. A first-round RT-PCR of the TCR CDR3 used the HTBI primer set with the Qiagen OneStep RT-PCR kit. The libraries were constructed in a second round of multiplex PCR and then size-selected and purified. The libraries were sequenced on an Illumina HiSeq2000 using paired-end 100 bp reads. Under the source paper's analysis protocol: SOAPnuke was used to process the raw data, with reads discarded if the reads contained adapters or uncalled bases, had a mean Phred below 15, or lacked an exact constant-primer or identifier match. High-quality paired reads were merged using COPE v1.2.5, and each unique nucleotide sequence was defined as a clonotype. MiTCR v1.1 was used to align the clonotypes against IMGT TRBV, TRBD and TRBJ reference segments. Analysis was restricted to V-J combinations with a frequency above 0.0001, which covered 99.2% of repertoires. A TCS score was defined as the ratio between F50 (clonal expansion) and ExV (chaos), using BLOSUM62-based TCRdist between CDR3 peptides within each V-J. Welch's t-statistics and random forest reduced 500 to 650 V-J features to 10 to 15, which were used in a naive Bayes classifier (R e1071). Thyroid-blood repertoire similarity was quantified with the Morisita-Horn index. The raw public reads went through TCRdb reprocessing: fastp at Q25, MiXCR clone calling, in-frame beta chains kept. Each entry is one CDR3 protein sequence, shown with its most common DNA and genes. These V and J calls are TCRdb output, not the study's own analysis. This sample comprises 500,000 to 600,000 distinct CDR3 sequences, around 42% of them detected only once. The ten top clones hold about 8.3% of the sample.

A remark on this clonotype: Its antigen is not yet known. Base qualities were left out, and no much larger clone turns up one base away.

CDR1 and CDR2 were assigned from the germline V gene as SQVTM and ANQGSEA. V drops 7 bases and J drops 7 bases, leaving 4 bases in between. Reading from cysteine to phenylalanine, the CDR3 counts 8 amino acids. Just CDR3 DNA is preserved here, 24 bases in frame from base 1. Stable Graves' hyperthyroidism was defined as the absence of progression to ophthalmopathy over 18 months of follow-up. Hyperthyroidism patients were aged 18 to 65 years and newly diagnosed, with disease duration of less than 2 months. The study excluded patients with uncontrolled infections, other autoimmune diseases, pregnancy or lactation. Diagnoses were established on the basis of clinical symptoms, serum thyroxine and TRAb, thyroid ultrasound, and orbital computed tomography. Trizol reagent was used to extract total RNA, and RNA quality was then checked on an Agilent 2100 Bioanalyzer.

The TCR comes from a young woman with Graves' hyperthyroidism. The V and J genes are TRBV29-1 and TRBJ1-2, with no confidently assigned D gene. The sequencing sample was made of peripheral blood or thyroid tissue (not recorded which). In nucleotides, the sequence is TGCAGCGGGGGTGGCTACACCTTC. Translated, this is CSGGGYTF.